These 18 T cell receptor beta chains share one sample of origin, sequenced in a study of blood T cell repertoires in COVID-19. Libraries were prepared by immunoSEQ multiplex PCR; TCRdb keeps only in-frame clonotypes and omits some of them. The sample contains 93,000 or so clones, roughly 84% of which appear only once. Sequenced input: peripheral blood. All receptors come from a human donor in a cohort sampled during active or convalescent COVID-19.

The chain combines TRBV6-1 with TRBJ1-2, with 7 positions matching TRBD1. V lost 2 bases to trimming and J lost 4 bases; unmatched junction nucleotides: 4. Germline V CDR1 and CDR2: MNHNS, SASEGT. The CDR3 has 14 residues. In DNA form, the CDR3 reads TGTGCCAGCAGTGAAAGTACAGGGGCCTATGGCTACACCTTC. Translation: CASSESTGAYGYTF.

The chain employs TRBV7-2 and TRBJ1-3; 9 positions agree with TRBD1. This CDR3 spans 15 amino acids. The trim removed 4 bases at V and 5 bases at J, leaving 6 bases unmatched. Germline V gene data show CDR1 as SGHTA and CDR2 as FQGNSA. For the CDR3, the DNA is TGTGCCAGCAGCTCACAGGGGGCGCGGCGAAACACCATATATTTT. Its protein is CASSSQGARRNTIYF.

The V call is TRBV29-1, the J call TRBJ2-2; D might be TRBD2 (6 bases). Per germline, CDR1 SQVTM and CDR2 ANQGSEA. Trimming left V 4 bases short and J 3 bases short, with 12 bases between. The CDR3 has 14 residues. The CDR3 DNA sequence: TGCAGCGTTGGAGCTAGCGTGGACACCGGGGAGCTGTTTTTT. This encodes CSVGASVDTGELFF.

This clone appeared a few times. The V call is TRBV3-1 (or the pseudogene TRBV3-2), the J call TRBJ2-1; TRBD2 matches 8 bases. Germline V lookup: CDR1 LGHDT, CDR2 YNNKEL (reference sequence). This CDR3 comprises 15 residues. V was pared by 2 bases and J by 8 bases, with 8 bases of the junction left unmatched. The CDR3 DNA reads as TGTGCCAGCAGCCAAAAGGGACTAGGATCCCATGAGCAGTTCTTC. Amino acid sequence: CASSQKGLGSHEQFF.

This clone was counted only a few times. The V and J genes are TRBV10-3 and TRBJ1-1; 8 bases are a match to TRBD1. Germline loops: CDR1 ENHRY, CDR2 SYGVKD. V lost 6 bases and J lost 8; bases outside the gene matches: 8. The CDR3 spans 13 residues. CDR3: CAIRAPGGIEAFF. DNA for the CDR3: TGTGCCATCAGGGCCCCAGGGGGCATCGAAGCTTTCTTT.

This chain joins TRBV4-1 and TRBJ1-6, with TRBD1 identical over 9 bases. V gave up 2 bases and J gave up 9 bases; unmatched junction bases: 5. In germline, CDR1 is MGHRA, CDR2 YSYEKL. The CDR3 runs to 15 residues. Here the CDR3 reads CASSQMGQGSSPLHF. The CDR3 DNA follows: TGCGCCAGCAGCCAAATGGGACAGGGAAGTTCACCCCTCCACTTT.

This chain uses TRBV2 with TRBJ2-2, with a tentative D call TRBD2 (6 bases). The CDR3 is 14 amino acids. V lost 2 bases, J lost 5 bases, and 9 bases lay in between. Germline assignment: CDR1 SNHLY and CDR2 FYNNEI. The CDR3 sequence: CASSERGGTGELFF. For the CDR3, the DNA is TGTGCCAGCAGTGAACGAGGAGGGACCGGGGAGCTGTTTTTT.

The chain is built from TRBV7-3 and TRBJ1-1; tentative D call: TRBD1 (5 bases). Per the germline V gene, CDR1 is SGHTA and CDR2 is FQGTGA. The CDR3 loop spans 15 amino acids. V was shortened by 4 bases and J by 4 bases, with 16 bases between the two germline ends. The CDR3 region has the DNA TGTGCCAGCAGCTCCCTGGGGGGTACCCGCACTGAAGCTTTCTTT. It specifies CASSSLGGTRTEAFF.

This chain uses TRBV4-2 with TRBJ2-3; TRBD1 agrees at 8 bases. Germline V CDR1 and CDR2: LGHNA, YNFKEQ. The V segment lost 4 bases and the J segment 2 bases; nucleotides outside the gene matches: 8. This CDR3 spans 16 amino acids. The CDR3 region has the DNA TGTGCCAGCAGCCTAATGGCGGACAGGGACACAGATACGCAGTATTTT. This gives the protein CASSLMADRDTDTQYF.

This sequence joins TRBV6-5 and TRBJ1-1; D not certain. The CDR3 covers 14 residues. Trimming pared 5 bases from V and 7 bases from J, leaving 17 bases between. Germline CDR1 is MNHEY and CDR2 is SVGAGI. As DNA, the CDR3 is TGTGCCAGCAGTAACTTGGGGAGGGAGAATGAAGCTTTCTTT. It codes for CASSNLGRENEAFF.

This clone was seen only a few times. The V and J genes are TRBV9 and TRBJ2-2; D is ambiguous. Trimming stripped 3 bases from V and 2 bases from J, with 17 bases between. The length of the CDR3 is 17 residues. Looked up from germline, CDR1 is SGDLS and CDR2 is YYNGEE. CDR3 nucleotide sequence: TGTGCCAGCAGCGGTCGTCGAGGCCAGTCTAACACCGGGGAGCTGTTTTTT. Translation gives CASSGRRGQSNTGELFF.

V usage is TRBV4-1 and J usage is TRBJ1-5, with D possibly matching TRBD1 (5 bases). The CDR3 totals 16 residues. V shed 1 base and J shed 4 bases, with 14 bases lying between them. CDR1 and CDR2 (germline): MGHRA, YSYEKL. The CDR3 sequence is CASSQVISGGNQPQHF. CDR3 DNA sequence: TGCGCCAGCAGCCAAGTAATTTCGGGGGGGAATCAGCCCCAGCATTTT.

The chain is built from TRBV29-1 and TRBJ1-1, with 7 nucleotides matching TRBD1. V lost 6 bases to trimming and J lost 8 bases; unmatched junction nucleotides: 15. Germline CDR1 SQVTM, CDR2 ANQGSEA. The CDR3 extends over 14 amino acids. In nucleotides, the CDR3 is TGCAGCGTGGAACTTAACAGGGGAAAACGGGAAGCTTTCTTT. Translation: CSVELNRGKREAFF.

The rearrangement links TRBV21-1 to TRBJ1-2; the table names TRBD1, a call not compared with the DNA. TRBV21-1 is classified as a pseudogene. The CDR3 contains 16 residues. This CDR3 is CASSKALSRGRRGYTF. DNA of the CDR3: TGTGCCAGCAGCAAAGCGCTTTCCAGGGGGCGGCGTGGCTACACCTTC.

This clone has a handful of counts. The CDR3 DNA reads TGCGCCAGCAGCCAAGATATGACAGGATCTGTGGGCAATCAGCCCCAGCATTTT. This gives the protein CASSQDMTGSVGNQPQHF. The chain recombines TRBV4-1 with TRBJ1-5; the D gene is possibly TRBD1 (6 bases). Between the trimmed V and J ends, which lost 0 bases and 2 bases, there was a span of 17 bases. Per the germline V gene, CDR1 is MGHRA and CDR2 is YSYEKL. The CDR3 has 18 residues.

This clone was seen a few times. DNA of the CDR3: TGTGCCAGCAGCCCTACGAGGGTGGGCAGTGAAGCTTTCTTT. Protein product: CASSPTRVGSEAFF. The chain uses TRBV11-2 and TRBJ1-1; D is ambiguous. Germline loops: CDR1 SGHAT, CDR2 FQNNGV. The CDR3 covers 14 residues. V lost 5 bases to trimming and J lost 7 bases, with 17 bases between them.

V gene TRBV2 combines with J gene TRBJ1-6; D uncertain. CDR3 length: 13 residues. Trimming took off 8 bases at V and 5 bases at J, with 10 bases between the two ends. CDR1 and CDR2 (germline): SNHLY, FYNNEI. In DNA, the CDR3 is TGTGCCAGCGGCGGAGTTCATAATTCACCCCTCCACTTT. Protein product: CASGGVHNSPLHF.

The V gene is TRBV6-2 or TRBV6-3, the J gene TRBJ1-5; 7 positions match TRBD1. The CDR3 is 14 residues long. Germline V CDR1 and CDR2: MNHEY, SVGEGT. J gave up 3 bases and V 5 bases, and 4 bases lay outside the gene matches. The CDR3 DNA follows: TGTGCCAGCAGTCTGACAGGGAACAATCAGCCCCAGCATTTT. This encodes CASSLTGNNQPQHF.